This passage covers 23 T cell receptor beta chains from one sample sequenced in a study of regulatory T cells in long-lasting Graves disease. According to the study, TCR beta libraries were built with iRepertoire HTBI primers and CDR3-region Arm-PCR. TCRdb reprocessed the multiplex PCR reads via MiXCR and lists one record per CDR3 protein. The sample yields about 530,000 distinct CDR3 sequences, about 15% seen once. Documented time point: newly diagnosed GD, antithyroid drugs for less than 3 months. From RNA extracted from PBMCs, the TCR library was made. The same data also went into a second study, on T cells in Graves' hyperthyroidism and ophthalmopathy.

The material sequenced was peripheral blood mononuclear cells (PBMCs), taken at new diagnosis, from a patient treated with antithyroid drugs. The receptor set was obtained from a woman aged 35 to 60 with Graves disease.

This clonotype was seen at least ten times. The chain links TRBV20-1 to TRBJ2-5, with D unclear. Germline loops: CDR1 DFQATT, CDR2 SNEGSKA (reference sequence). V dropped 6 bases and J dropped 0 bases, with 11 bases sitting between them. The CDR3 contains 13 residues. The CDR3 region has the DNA TGCAGTGCAGAGGAGCGCTACCAAGAGACCCAGTACTTC. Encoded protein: CSAEERYQETQYF.

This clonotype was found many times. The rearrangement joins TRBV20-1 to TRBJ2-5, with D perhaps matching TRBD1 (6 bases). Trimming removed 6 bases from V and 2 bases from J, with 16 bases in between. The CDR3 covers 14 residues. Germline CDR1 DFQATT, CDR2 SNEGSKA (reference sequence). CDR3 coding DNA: TGCAGTGCCACTCTACAGGGATTGCAAGAGACCCAGTACTTC. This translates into CSATLQGLQETQYF.

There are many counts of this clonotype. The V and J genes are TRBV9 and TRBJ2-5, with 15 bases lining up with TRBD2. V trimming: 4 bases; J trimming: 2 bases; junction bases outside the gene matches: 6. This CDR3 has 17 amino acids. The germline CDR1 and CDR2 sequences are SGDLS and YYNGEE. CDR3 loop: CASSSGTSGGTQETQYF. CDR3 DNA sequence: TGTGCCAGCAGCTCCGGGACTAGCGGGGGGACACAAGAGACCCAGTACTTC. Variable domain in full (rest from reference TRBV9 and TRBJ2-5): DSGVTQTPKHLITATGQRVTLRCSPRSGDLSVYWYQQSLDQGLQFLIQYYNGEERAKGNILERFSAQQFPDLHSELNLSSLELGDSALYFCASSSGTSGGTQETQYFGPGTRLLVL.

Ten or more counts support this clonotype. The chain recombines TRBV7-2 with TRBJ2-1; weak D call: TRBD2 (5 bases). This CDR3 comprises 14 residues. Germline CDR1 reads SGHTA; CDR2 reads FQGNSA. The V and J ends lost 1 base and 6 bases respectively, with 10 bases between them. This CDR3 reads CASSLVGAGNEQFF. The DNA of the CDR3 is TGTGCCAGCAGCTTAGTGGGCGCGGGCAATGAGCAGTTCTTC.

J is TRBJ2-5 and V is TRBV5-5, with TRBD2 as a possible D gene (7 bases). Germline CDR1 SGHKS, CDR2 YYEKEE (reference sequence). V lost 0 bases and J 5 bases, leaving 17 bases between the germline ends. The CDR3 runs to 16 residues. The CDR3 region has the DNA TGTGCCAGCAGCTTGGGGGGGGCGGGGGCCCGGGAGACCCAGTACTTC. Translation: CASSLGGAGARETQYF. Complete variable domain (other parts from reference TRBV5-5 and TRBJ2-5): DAGVTQSPTHLIKTRGQQVTLRCSPISGHKSVSWYQQVLGQGPQFIFQYYEKEERGRGNFPDRFSARQFPNYSSELNVNALLLGDSALYLCASSLGGAGARETQYFGPGTRLLVL.

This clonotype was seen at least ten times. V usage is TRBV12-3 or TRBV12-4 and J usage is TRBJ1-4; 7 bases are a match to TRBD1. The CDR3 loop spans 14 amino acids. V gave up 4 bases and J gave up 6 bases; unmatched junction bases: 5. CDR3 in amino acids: CASSSGQTDEKLFF. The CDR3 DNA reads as TGTGCCAGCAGTTCGGGACAGACAGATGAAAAACTGTTTTTT.

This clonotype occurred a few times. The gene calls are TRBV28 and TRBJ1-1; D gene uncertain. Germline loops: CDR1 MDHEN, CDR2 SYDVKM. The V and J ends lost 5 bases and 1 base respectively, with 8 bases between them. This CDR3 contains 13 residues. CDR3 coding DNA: TGTGCCAGCAGTGGTCTCAGGAACACTGAAGCTTTCTTT. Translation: CASSGLRNTEAFF.

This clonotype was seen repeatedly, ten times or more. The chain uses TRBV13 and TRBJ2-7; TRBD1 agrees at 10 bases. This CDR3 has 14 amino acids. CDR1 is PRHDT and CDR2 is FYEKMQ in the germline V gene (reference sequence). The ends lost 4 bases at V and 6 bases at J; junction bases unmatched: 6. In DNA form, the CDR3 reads TGTGCCAGCAGCTCCCGGGACAGGGGACGCGAGCAGTACTTC. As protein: CASSSRDRGREQYF. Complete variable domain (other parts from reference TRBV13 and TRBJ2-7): AAGVIQSPRHLIKEKRETATLKCYPIPRHDTVYWYQQGPGQDPQFLISFYEKMQSDKGSIPDRFSAQQFSDYHSELNMSSLELGDSALYFCASSSRDRGREQYFGPGTRLTVT.

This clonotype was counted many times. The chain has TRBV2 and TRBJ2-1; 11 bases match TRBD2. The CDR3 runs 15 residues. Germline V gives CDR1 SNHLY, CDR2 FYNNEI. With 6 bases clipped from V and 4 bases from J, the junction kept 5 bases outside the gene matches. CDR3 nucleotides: TGTGCCAGCAGGGAAACTAGCGGGGGTTACAATGAGCAGTTCTTC. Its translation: CASRETSGGYNEQFF.

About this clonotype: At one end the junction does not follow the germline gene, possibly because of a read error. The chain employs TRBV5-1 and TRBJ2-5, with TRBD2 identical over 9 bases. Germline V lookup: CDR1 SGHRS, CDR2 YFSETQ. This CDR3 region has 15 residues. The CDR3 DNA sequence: TGCGCCAGCAGCTTGGAGCGGGGGGCTGGAGAGGCCCAGTACTTC. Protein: CASSLERGAGEAQYF.

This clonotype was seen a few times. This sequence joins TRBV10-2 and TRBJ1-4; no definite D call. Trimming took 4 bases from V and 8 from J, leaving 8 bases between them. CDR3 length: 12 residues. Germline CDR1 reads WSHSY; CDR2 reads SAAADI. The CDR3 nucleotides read TGCGCCAGCAGTGGAGAGCTCGAAAAACTGTTTTTT. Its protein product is CASSGELEKLFF.

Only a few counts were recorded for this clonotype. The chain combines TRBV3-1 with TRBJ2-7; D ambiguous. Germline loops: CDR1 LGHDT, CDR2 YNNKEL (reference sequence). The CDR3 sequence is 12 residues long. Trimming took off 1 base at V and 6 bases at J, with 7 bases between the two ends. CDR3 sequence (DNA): TGTGCCAGCAGCCAAGCGGCAGGCGAGCAGTACTTC. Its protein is CASSQAAGEQYF.

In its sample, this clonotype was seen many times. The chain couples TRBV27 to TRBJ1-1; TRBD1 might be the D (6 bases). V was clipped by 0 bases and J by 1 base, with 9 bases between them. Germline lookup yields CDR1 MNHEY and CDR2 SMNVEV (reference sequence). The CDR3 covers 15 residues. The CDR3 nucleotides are TGTGCCAGCAGTTTATCGGGGACAAAGAACACTGAAGCTTTCTTT. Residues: CASSLSGTKNTEAFF.

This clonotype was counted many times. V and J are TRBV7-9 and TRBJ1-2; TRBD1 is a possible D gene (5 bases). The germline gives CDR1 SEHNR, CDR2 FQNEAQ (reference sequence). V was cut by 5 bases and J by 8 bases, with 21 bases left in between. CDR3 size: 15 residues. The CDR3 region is CASSPTISGTGGYTF. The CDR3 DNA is TGTGCCAGCAGCCCGACAATTTCAGGGACTGGGGGCTACACCTTC.

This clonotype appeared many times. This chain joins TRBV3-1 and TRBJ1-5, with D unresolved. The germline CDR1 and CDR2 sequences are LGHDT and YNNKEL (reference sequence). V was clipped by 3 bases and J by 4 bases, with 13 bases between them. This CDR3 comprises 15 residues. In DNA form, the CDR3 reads TGTGCCAGCAGCCACCGGCAGGCGGGGAATCAGCCCCAGCATTTT. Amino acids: CASSHRQAGNQPQHF.

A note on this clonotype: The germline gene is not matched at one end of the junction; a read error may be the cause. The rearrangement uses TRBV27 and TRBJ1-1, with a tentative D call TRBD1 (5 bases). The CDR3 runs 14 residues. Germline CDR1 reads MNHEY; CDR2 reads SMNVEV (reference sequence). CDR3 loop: CASGFGGVNTEAFF. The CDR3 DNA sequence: TGTGCCAGCGGTTTCGGGGGGGTGAACACTGAAGCTTTCTTT.

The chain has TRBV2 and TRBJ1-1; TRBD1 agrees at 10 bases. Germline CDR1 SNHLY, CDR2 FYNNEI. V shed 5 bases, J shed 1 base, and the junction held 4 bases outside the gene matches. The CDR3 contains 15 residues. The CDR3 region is CASSSRTGGNTEAFF. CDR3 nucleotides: TGTGCCAGCAGTTCCCGGACAGGGGGGAACACTGAAGCTTTCTTT.

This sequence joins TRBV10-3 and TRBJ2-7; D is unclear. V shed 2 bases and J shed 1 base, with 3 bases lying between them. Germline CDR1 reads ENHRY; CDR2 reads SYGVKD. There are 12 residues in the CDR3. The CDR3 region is CAISEMSYEQYF. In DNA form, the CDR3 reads TGTGCCATCAGTGAGATGTCCTACGAGCAGTACTTC.

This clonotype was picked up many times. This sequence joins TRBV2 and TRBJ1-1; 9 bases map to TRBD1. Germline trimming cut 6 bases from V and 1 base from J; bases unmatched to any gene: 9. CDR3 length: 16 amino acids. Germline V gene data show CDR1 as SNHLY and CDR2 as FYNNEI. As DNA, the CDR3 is TGTGCCAGCAGGGGTTCCACAGGGGGCTGGAACACTGAAGCTTTCTTT. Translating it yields CASRGSTGGWNTEAFF.

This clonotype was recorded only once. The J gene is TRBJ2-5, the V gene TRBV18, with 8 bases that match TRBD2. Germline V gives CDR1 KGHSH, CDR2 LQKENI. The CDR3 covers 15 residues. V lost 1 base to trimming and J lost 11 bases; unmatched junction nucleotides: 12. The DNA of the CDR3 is TGTGCCAGCTCACCACTAGCGGGGAATTACAATGAGCAGTACTTC. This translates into CASSPLAGNYNEQYF.

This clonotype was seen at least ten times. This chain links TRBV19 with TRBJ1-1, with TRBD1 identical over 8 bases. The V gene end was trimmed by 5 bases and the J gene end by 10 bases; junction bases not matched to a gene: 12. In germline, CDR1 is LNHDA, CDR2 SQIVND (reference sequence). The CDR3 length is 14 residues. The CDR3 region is CASSPAGTGVGAFF. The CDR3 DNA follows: TGTGCCAGTAGTCCCGCCGGGACAGGCGTAGGAGCTTTCTTT.

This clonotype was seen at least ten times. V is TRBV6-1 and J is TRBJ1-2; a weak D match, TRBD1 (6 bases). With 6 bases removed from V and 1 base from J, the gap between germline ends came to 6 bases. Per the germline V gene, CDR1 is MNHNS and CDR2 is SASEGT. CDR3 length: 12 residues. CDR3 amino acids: CASRDSNYGYTF. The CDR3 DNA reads TGTGCCAGCAGGGACAGTAACTATGGCTACACCTTC.

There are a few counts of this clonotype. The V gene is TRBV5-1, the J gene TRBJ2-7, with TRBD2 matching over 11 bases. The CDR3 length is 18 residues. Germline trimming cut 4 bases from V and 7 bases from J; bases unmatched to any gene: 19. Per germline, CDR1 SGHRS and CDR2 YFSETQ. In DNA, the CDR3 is TGCGCCAGCAGCCAGGGGGACCTAGCGGGGGGCCCCTACAATGAGCAGTACTTC. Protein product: CASSQGDLAGGPYNEQYF.